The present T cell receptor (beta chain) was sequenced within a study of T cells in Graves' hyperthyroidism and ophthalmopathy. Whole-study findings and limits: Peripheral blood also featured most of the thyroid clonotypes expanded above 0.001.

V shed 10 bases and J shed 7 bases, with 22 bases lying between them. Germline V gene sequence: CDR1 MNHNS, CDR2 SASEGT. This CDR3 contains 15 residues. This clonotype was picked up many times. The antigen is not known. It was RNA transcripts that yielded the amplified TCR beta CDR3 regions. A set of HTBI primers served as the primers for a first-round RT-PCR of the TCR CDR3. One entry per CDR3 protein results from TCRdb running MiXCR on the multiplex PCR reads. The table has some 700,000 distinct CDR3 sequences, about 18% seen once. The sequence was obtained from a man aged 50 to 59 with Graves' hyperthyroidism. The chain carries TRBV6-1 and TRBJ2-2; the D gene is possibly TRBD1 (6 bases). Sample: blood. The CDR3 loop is CATSWDNLVGGELFF. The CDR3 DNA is TGTGCCACGTCGTGGGACAATCTAGTTGGCGGGGAGCTGTTTTTT.